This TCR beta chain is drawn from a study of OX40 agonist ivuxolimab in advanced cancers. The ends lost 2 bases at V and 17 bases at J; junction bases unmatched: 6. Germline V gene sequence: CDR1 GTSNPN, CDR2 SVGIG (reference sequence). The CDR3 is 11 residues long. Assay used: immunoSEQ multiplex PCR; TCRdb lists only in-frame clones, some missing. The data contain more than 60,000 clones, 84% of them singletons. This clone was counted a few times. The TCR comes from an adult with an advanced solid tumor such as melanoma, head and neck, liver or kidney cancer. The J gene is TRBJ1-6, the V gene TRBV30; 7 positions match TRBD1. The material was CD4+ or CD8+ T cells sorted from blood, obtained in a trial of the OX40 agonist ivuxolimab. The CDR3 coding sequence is TGTGCCTGGAGTCATGGGACAGCTATCCACTTT. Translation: CAWSHGTAIHF.